A single sample gave rise to the 5 T cell receptor beta chains below, sequenced in a study of blood T cell repertoires in COVID-19. Sequenced by immunoSEQ multiplex PCR; TCRdb stores in-frame clones only, minus some. The sample gives about 240,000 clones, roughly 79% of which show up once; 7.5% is in the top ten. Sequenced material: peripheral blood. These receptors all stem from a woman aged 80 or over with COVID-19, enrolled during active disease.

This chain joins TRBV11-2 and TRBJ2-7; the match to TRBD2 covers 7 bases. Germline V gene lookup returns CDR1 SGHAT and CDR2 FQNNGV. V trimming: 1 base; J trimming: 6 bases; junction bases outside the gene matches: 9. The CDR3 is 15 residues long. The DNA for the CDR3 is TGTGCCAGCAGCTTAGTTGTGGGAGGGGTTAGCGAGCAGTACTTC. This sequence encodes CASSLVVGGVSEQYF.

The gene calls are TRBV25-1 and TRBJ1-1; D is unclear. CDR3 length equals 15 residues. V dropped 3 bases and J dropped 1 base, with 12 bases sitting between them. CDR1 is MGHDK, CDR2 SYGVNS, per germline. CDR3 amino acids: CASSDRGSRNTEAFF. The CDR3 nucleotides read TGTGCCAGCAGTGATCGCGGGTCTCGGAACACTGAAGCTTTCTTT.

This clone appeared a single time. Here the CDR3 DNA reads TGTGCCAGTTTAGATCCGGGTTTAAGGAATGAGCAGTTCTTC. Translating gives CASLDPGLRNEQFF. The rearrangement links TRBV19 to TRBJ2-1; no definite D call. Germline lookup yields CDR1 LNHDA and CDR2 SQIVND (reference sequence). There are 14 residues in the CDR3. The germline V and J ends were trimmed by 8 bases and 7 bases, with 18 bases remaining between them.

The chain employs TRBV5-6 and TRBJ1-1; D is unresolved. V shed 1 base and J shed 1 base, with 11 bases lying between them. This CDR3 has 15 amino acids. Germline V gene lookup returns CDR1 SGHDT and CDR2 YYEEEE. The CDR3 loop is CASSLILYKNTEAFF. CDR3 sequence (DNA): TGTGCCAGCAGCTTGATCCTGTACAAGAACACTGAAGCTTTCTTT. Based on the CDR3 plus reference TRBV5-6 and TRBJ1-1, the full variable domain is DAGVTQSPTHLIKTRGQQVTLRCSPKSGHDTVSWYQQALGQGPQFIFQYYEEEERQRGNFPDRFSGHQFPNYSSELNVNALLLGDSALYLCASSLILYKNTEAFFGQGTRLTVV.

This sequence joins TRBV5-4 and TRBJ1-6, with TRBD1 matching 11 bases. Unmatched junction bases numbered 7, after V lost 7 bases and J lost 10 bases. Per the germline V gene, CDR1 is SGHNT and CDR2 is YYREEE (reference sequence). This CDR3 spans 14 amino acids. The DNA of the CDR3 is TGTGCCAGCCGAACCGGGACAGGGGGGTCACCCCTCCACTTT. Translating it yields CASRTGTGGSPLHF.